A selection of T cell receptor beta chains follows, all from one sample in a study of T-cell reconstitution after alpha-beta-depleted transplantation in children. TCRdb re-called the PCR reads through MiXCR, storing one row per CDR3 protein. The sample lists almost 500,000 distinct CDR3 sequences, roughly 10% seen once, with 2% in the top ten. The material sequenced was PBMCs, taken before TCRalphabeta/CD19-depleted stem cell transplant. The receptor set was obtained from a child aged 2-15 years with inherited bone marrow failure, due to receive a stem cell transplant. CDR3s include the opening cysteine and the closing phenylalanine or tryptophan. Fields, in order: D gene, V gene, clone size, J gene, CDR3 DNA, CDR3 protein. D genes are given only for firm matches. Only part of the rows carry a size: once, few, many, or a class if the clone is expanded.

d_gene: TRBD1
v_gene: TRBV30
abundance: many
j_gene: TRBJ2-1
CDR3nt: TGTGCCTGGAGTGCCGCAGGGGGTTGGGACAATGAGCAGTTCTTC
CDR3aa: CAWSAAGGWDNEQFF

d_gene: TRBD1
v_gene: TRBV27
abundance: many
j_gene: TRBJ1-2
CDR3nt: TGTGCCAGCAGTTTTGGGATCCAACAGGGGATACGGCCCTATGGCTACACCTTC
CDR3aa: CASSFGIQQGIRPYGYTF

d_gene: -
v_gene: TRBV5-5
abundance: many
j_gene: TRBJ2-5
CDR3nt: TGTGCCAGCAGCTTGGAGTCCGCGGAGACCCAGTACTTC
CDR3aa: CASSLESAETQYF

d_gene: TRBD1
v_gene: TRBV18
abundance: -
j_gene: TRBJ1-5
CDR3nt: TGTGCCAGCTCACTTCGGACAGGGTTCTATAGCAATCAGCCCCAGCATTTT
CDR3aa: CASSLRTGFYSNQPQHF

d_gene: -
v_gene: TRBV7-9
abundance: many
j_gene: TRBJ2-7
CDR3nt: TGTGCCAGCAGCATAGGACACGAGCAGTACTTC
CDR3aa: CASSIGHEQYF

d_gene: -
v_gene: TRBV7-9
abundance: few
j_gene: TRBJ1-4
CDR3nt: TGTGCCAGCAGCCACGGCCCGTCAACTAATGAAAAACTGTTTTTT
CDR3aa: CASSHGPSTNEKLFF

d_gene: TRBD1
v_gene: TRBV7-9
abundance: -
j_gene: TRBJ1-3
CDR3nt: TGTGCCAGCAGCCGACAGGGAATAACTGGAAACACCATATATTTT
CDR3aa: CASSRQGITGNTIYF

d_gene: -
v_gene: TRBV11-2
abundance: many
j_gene: TRBJ2-1
CDR3nt: TGTGCCAGCAGCTCGGACGGCACCTACAATGAGCAGTTCTTC
CDR3aa: CASSSDGTYNEQFF

d_gene: -
v_gene: TRBV9
abundance: many
j_gene: TRBJ2-7
CDR3nt: TGTGCCAGCAGCGTAGATACCAGGTACGAGCAGTACTTC
CDR3aa: CASSVDTRYEQYF

d_gene: -
v_gene: TRBV12-3/TRBV12-4
abundance: few
j_gene: TRBJ2-7
CDR3nt: TGTGCCAGCGGGAAGGGGCTGCTCTACGAGCAGTACTTC
CDR3aa: CASGKGLLYEQYF

d_gene: TRBD2
v_gene: TRBV7-8
abundance: many
j_gene: TRBJ2-3
CDR3nt: TGTGCCAGCAGCTTAGCGGTGGGAGGGCCAGGAAATACGCAGTATTTT
CDR3aa: CASSLAVGGPGNTQYF

d_gene: -
v_gene: TRBV5-6
abundance: many
j_gene: TRBJ2-5
CDR3nt: TGTGCCAGCAGCTTGATGAGGGGGGAAGAGACCCAGTACTTC
CDR3aa: CASSLMRGEETQYF

d_gene: -
v_gene: TRBV20-1
abundance: many
j_gene: TRBJ1-1
CDR3nt: TGCAGTGCGTCACAGCGTGAAGCTTTCTTT
CDR3aa: CSASQREAFF

d_gene: TRBD1
v_gene: TRBV20-1
abundance: -
j_gene: TRBJ1-2
CDR3nt: TGCAGTGCTGATACCGGGACAGGGAAGGGCTACACCTTC
CDR3aa: CSADTGTGKGYTF

d_gene: -
v_gene: TRBV5-1
abundance: few
j_gene: TRBJ2-1
CDR3nt: TGCGCCAGTTCAGCCGCCCTTAGCTACAATGAGCAGTTCTTC
CDR3aa: CASSAALSYNEQFF

d_gene: TRBD2
v_gene: TRBV10-2
abundance: many
j_gene: TRBJ2-1
CDR3nt: TGCGCCGCCCGGGGGGGCAATGAGCAGTTCTTC
CDR3aa: CAARGGNEQFF

d_gene: -
v_gene: TRBV4-3
abundance: many
j_gene: TRBJ2-7
CDR3nt: TGCGCCAGCAGCCAAGGACGCAACTCCTACGAGCAGTACTTC
CDR3aa: CASSQGRNSYEQYF

d_gene: -
v_gene: TRBV29-1
abundance: many
j_gene: TRBJ2-7
CDR3nt: TGCAGCGTCGCCTTGACCCTCGGCGAGCAGTACTTC
CDR3aa: CSVALTLGEQYF

d_gene: -
v_gene: TRBV12-3/TRBV12-4
abundance: many
j_gene: TRBJ2-1
CDR3nt: TGTGCCAGCAGTTTCGGGGCGAAACTAGCCAATGAGCAGTTCTTC
CDR3aa: CASSFGAKLANEQFF

d_gene: -
v_gene: TRBV5-1
abundance: many
j_gene: TRBJ1-1
CDR3nt: TGCGCCAGCAGCTTGCTTGTAGGCGCTGAAGCTTTCTTT
CDR3aa: CASSLLVGAEAFF

d_gene: -
v_gene: TRBV28
abundance: many
j_gene: TRBJ1-2
CDR3nt: TGTGCCAGCAGTTTAGAGTCCGCGGGGGCAGGACGCTACACCTTC
CDR3aa: CASSLESAGAGRYTF

d_gene: -
v_gene: TRBV7-2
abundance: many
j_gene: TRBJ2-7
CDR3nt: TGTGCCAGCAGCCCATCAGGAGGAAACACCTACGAGCAGTACTTC
CDR3aa: CASSPSGGNTYEQYF

d_gene: -
v_gene: TRBV6-5
abundance: many
j_gene: TRBJ2-1
CDR3nt: TGTGCCAGCAGTACCCGACCGTGGGGTGAGCAGTTCTTC
CDR3aa: CASSTRPWGEQFF

d_gene: -
v_gene: TRBV7-9
abundance: many
j_gene: TRBJ2-2
CDR3nt: TGTGCCAGCAGCTTTGCGAGGAACACCGGGGAGCTGTTTTTT
CDR3aa: CASSFARNTGELFF

d_gene: TRBD1
v_gene: TRBV7-9
abundance: many
j_gene: TRBJ2-5
CDR3nt: TGTGCCGGTTTGTTTACCGGGACAGAGCAAGAGACCCAGTACTTC
CDR3aa: CAGLFTGTEQETQYF

d_gene: -
v_gene: TRBV12-3/TRBV12-4
abundance: many
j_gene: TRBJ1-5
CDR3nt: TGTGCCAGCACCCAGGGAGTGGGCAATCAGCCCCAGCATTTT
CDR3aa: CASTQGVGNQPQHF

d_gene: TRBD2
v_gene: TRBV3-1
abundance: many
j_gene: TRBJ2-1
CDR3nt: TGTGCCAGCAGTGGGACTAGCGGGAAAAATTACAATGAGCAGTTCTTC
CDR3aa: CASSGTSGKNYNEQFF

d_gene: -
v_gene: TRBV7-6
abundance: -
j_gene: TRBJ2-7
CDR3nt: TGTGCCAGCAGCTTACCCCCCATGGACTACGAGCAGTACTTC
CDR3aa: CASSLPPMDYEQYF

d_gene: -
v_gene: TRBV5-1
abundance: many
j_gene: TRBJ2-4
CDR3nt: TGCGCCAGCAGCTTGTGGAGAGGGGCCGGGGCTGAAAACATTCAGTACTTC
CDR3aa: CASSLWRGAGAENIQYF

d_gene: TRBD1
v_gene: TRBV27
abundance: many
j_gene: TRBJ1-5
CDR3nt: TGTGCCAGCAGTTCCGGGACAGGGCGCAATCAGCCCCAGCATTTT
CDR3aa: CASSSGTGRNQPQHF

d_gene: TRBD1
v_gene: TRBV2
abundance: -
j_gene: TRBJ2-7
CDR3nt: TGTGCCGGGCAGGACAGGGGAAACGAGCAGTACTTC
CDR3aa: CAGQDRGNEQYF

d_gene: -
v_gene: TRBV27
abundance: medium-sized
j_gene: TRBJ2-7
CDR3nt: TGTGCCAGCAGTTCCCGGACAGCCGAGCAGTACTTC
CDR3aa: CASSSRTAEQYF

d_gene: -
v_gene: TRBV5-1
abundance: -
j_gene: TRBJ2-5
CDR3nt: TGCGCCAGCAGCTCCGGGGATCGGGAGACCCAGTACTTC
CDR3aa: CASSSGDRETQYF

d_gene: TRBD1
v_gene: TRBV6-5
abundance: many
j_gene: TRBJ2-1
CDR3nt: TGTGCCAGCAGTTACGGGACAGTATCCCACAATGAGCAGTTCTTC
CDR3aa: CASSYGTVSHNEQFF

d_gene: TRBD2
v_gene: TRBV4-3
abundance: many
j_gene: TRBJ2-7
CDR3nt: TGCGCCAGCAGCCAGCAACTGGGACTAGCGGACTACGAGCAGTACTTC
CDR3aa: CASSQQLGLADYEQYF

d_gene: -
v_gene: TRBV3-1
abundance: -
j_gene: TRBJ1-3
CDR3nt: TGTGCCAGCAGCCAAGGGGCAGGTACTGGAAACACCATATATTTT
CDR3aa: CASSQGAGTGNTIYF

d_gene: -
v_gene: TRBV12-3/TRBV12-4
abundance: few
j_gene: TRBJ2-2
CDR3nt: TGTGCCAGTGGGCGCGCGAACACCGGGGAGCTGTTTTTT
CDR3aa: CASGRANTGELFF

d_gene: TRBD2
v_gene: TRBV15
abundance: many
j_gene: TRBJ2-3
CDR3nt: TGTGCCACCAGCAGAGAGGCTAGCGGGAGGGCCAAAGATACGCAGTATTTT
CDR3aa: CATSREASGRAKDTQYF

d_gene: -
v_gene: TRBV6-2/TRBV6-3
abundance: many
j_gene: TRBJ2-5
CDR3nt: TGTGCCAGCAGTTTCCGAGAAGAGACCCAGTACTTC
CDR3aa: CASSFREETQYF

d_gene: TRBD1
v_gene: TRBV18
abundance: many
j_gene: TRBJ2-3
CDR3nt: TGTGCCAGCTCACCATACACCACAGGGGCAGATACGCAGTATTTT
CDR3aa: CASSPYTTGADTQYF

d_gene: TRBD2
v_gene: TRBV11-2
abundance: many
j_gene: TRBJ2-1
CDR3nt: TGTGCCAGCAGCTTAGGCCCAGCGGGAGGATGGGGCTCCTACAATGAGCAGTTCTTC
CDR3aa: CASSLGPAGGWGSYNEQFF

d_gene: TRBD2
v_gene: TRBV12-3/TRBV12-4
abundance: many
j_gene: TRBJ2-3
CDR3nt: TGTGCCAGCAGTCTTCTAGCGGGAGAGGGCACAGATACGCAGTATTTT
CDR3aa: CASSLLAGEGTDTQYF

d_gene: -
v_gene: TRBV14
abundance: many
j_gene: TRBJ2-2
CDR3nt: TGTGCCAGCAGCCAAGCCCATAGCGGATTTAACACCGGGGAGCTGTTTTTT
CDR3aa: CASSQAHSGFNTGELFF

d_gene: TRBD2
v_gene: TRBV20-1
abundance: many
j_gene: TRBJ2-1
CDR3nt: TGCAGTGCTAGTCAGCGGGAGGGTTTGGGGGAGCAGTTCTTC
CDR3aa: CSASQREGLGEQFF

d_gene: -
v_gene: TRBV11-2
abundance: many
j_gene: TRBJ2-7
CDR3nt: TGTGCCAGCAGCTCCGCTCGAGGGTCCTACGAGCAGTACTTC
CDR3aa: CASSSARGSYEQYF

d_gene: -
v_gene: TRBV7-9
abundance: -
j_gene: TRBJ2-1
CDR3nt: TGTGCCAGCAGCCGAGGAGGACAGCAGTTCTTC
CDR3aa: CASSRGGQQFF

d_gene: TRBD2
v_gene: TRBV20-1
abundance: -
j_gene: TRBJ2-1
CDR3nt: TGCAGTGCTAGAGAGGCTAGCGGGGGCAATGAGCAGTTCTTC
CDR3aa: CSAREASGGNEQFF

d_gene: TRBD2
v_gene: TRBV2
abundance: few
j_gene: TRBJ2-2
CDR3nt: TGTGCCAGCAGTTTCGGACTAGCGGGAGGAGTCGACACCGGGGAGCTGTTTTTT
CDR3aa: CASSFGLAGGVDTGELFF

d_gene: TRBD2
v_gene: TRBV10-3
abundance: few
j_gene: TRBJ2-7
CDR3nt: TGTGCCATCAGTGACCCGGGAGGGATCGAGCAGTACTTC
CDR3aa: CAISDPGGIEQYF

d_gene: -
v_gene: TRBV29-1
abundance: many
j_gene: TRBJ1-1
CDR3nt: TGCAGCATAGAGGAGAACACTGAAGCTTTCTTT
CDR3aa: CSIEENTEAFF

d_gene: TRBD2
v_gene: TRBV19
abundance: many
j_gene: TRBJ2-1
CDR3nt: TGTGCCAGTAGCAGGTGGGAGGGAGAGCTGTTCTTC
CDR3aa: CASSRWEGELFF

d_gene: -
v_gene: TRBV6-2/TRBV6-3
abundance: -
j_gene: TRBJ2-3
CDR3nt: TGTGCCAGCACCTCTCCTATGGTATATGGAGATACGCAGTATTTT
CDR3aa: CASTSPMVYGDTQYF

d_gene: TRBD2
v_gene: TRBV5-1
abundance: many
j_gene: TRBJ2-1
CDR3nt: TGCGCCAGCAGCGGGACTAGCGGGAGTGTGAATGAGCAGTTCTTC
CDR3aa: CASSGTSGSVNEQFF

d_gene: TRBD2
v_gene: TRBV5-4
abundance: -
j_gene: TRBJ2-1
CDR3nt: TGTGCCAGCAGCTTGAATAGCGGGCGCTATGAGCAGTTCTTC
CDR3aa: CASSLNSGRYEQFF

d_gene: TRBD2
v_gene: TRBV2
abundance: few
j_gene: TRBJ2-2
CDR3nt: TGTGCCAGCAGTCCTATTCCCGGGACTAGCGTCACCGGGGAGCTGTTTTTT
CDR3aa: CASSPIPGTSVTGELFF

d_gene: TRBD2
v_gene: TRBV29-1
abundance: many
j_gene: TRBJ2-7
CDR3nt: TGCAGCGTTGAAGATCCCGGTAGCGGGAGTTCAGAGCAGTACTTC
CDR3aa: CSVEDPGSGSSEQYF

d_gene: -
v_gene: TRBV12-3/TRBV12-4
abundance: many
j_gene: TRBJ1-4
CDR3nt: TGTGCCAGCAGCCCAGGGACACTTGAAAAACTGTTTTTT
CDR3aa: CASSPGTLEKLFF

d_gene: -
v_gene: TRBV15
abundance: many
j_gene: TRBJ1-1
CDR3nt: TGTGCCACCAGCAGAGATCACGTTGGAGCAGGGAACACTGAAGCTTTCTTT
CDR3aa: CATSRDHVGAGNTEAFF